This entry is about one T cell receptor beta chain. Germline V gene data show CDR1 as SEHNR and CDR2 as FQNEAQ (reference sequence). CDR3 length: 15 residues. Trimming cost V 4 bases and J 7 bases, with 17 bases left between them. The data derive from a study of T cell changes during pregnancy in multiple sclerosis. Profiled with immunoSEQ multiplex PCR; TCRdb holds only in-frame clones, not every one. This sample carries about 33,000 clones, around 90% of them seen once, and the ten largest clones take around 2.8%. This specimen was CD4+ T cells from peripheral blood mononuclear cells, taken in the third trimester of pregnancy. V usage is TRBV7-9 and J usage is TRBJ2-1; tentatively, D is TRBD1 (6 bases). The clonotype comes from a female donor in good health, enrolled as a control in a pregnancy study. This CDR3 reads CASSSGDREVNEQFF. The CDR3 coding sequence is TGTGCCAGCAGCTCAGGGGATCGTGAGGTGAATGAGCAGTTCTTC.